The TCR beta chain under discussion was sequenced for a study of neoadjuvant anti-PD-1 for oral cavity cancer (dated by TCRdb to about 2021). Study-level background: Before curative-intent surgical resection, most patients were given three to four biweekly doses of nivolumab at 3 mg/kg. Under RECIST 1.1, patients with complete response, partial response or stable disease were classed as responders, and patients with progression were classed as non-responders. The parent correlative cohort included about a dozen patients, with an approximately 32% response rate. A fourth nivolumab dose was given around day 43 to patients without progression, and definitive surgical resection was performed in those patients on days 50-56.

For survey sequencing, tumor libraries mostly used roughly 4.8 ug of input genomic DNA, with two replicates for each sample. Following the manufacturer's instructions, the team built TCRbeta libraries using the immunoSEQ hsTCRbeta kit. The finished libraries were brought together in one pool at 3 to 3.5 nM, which was then read using an Illumina NovaSeq 6000 S4 flow cell. Regarding the original processing steps: The immunoSEQ Analyzer was used for raw data preprocessing and quality control. The analysis was limited to productive rearrangements, and each clonotype was defined by a unique CDR3 amino acid sequence. Repertoire clonality was estimated as the Gini-Simpson index, computed with the R package tcR. Student's t test was used to compare Gini indices, and Pearson correlation was used to assess associations with tumor size change. TCRdb took this table from immuneACCESS and kept in-frame rearrangements with V and J called. Such tables lack part of the clones; where checked against another copy, unresolved V genes explain under half of the gap, and the rest is unexplained. Clone size and the V and J calls come from that table; the DNA yielded D and trimming. For this sample the table gives roughly 10,000 clones, of which around three fifths were detected only once. The ten largest clones add up to around 8% of the sample.

The CDR3 sequence holds 15 residues, the cysteine and phenylalanine included. CDR3 DNA is the only sequence kept; it has 45 bases, read in frame from the first base. Relative to germline, V is 2 bases shorter and J is 6 bases shorter, with 14 bases between their ends. The germline V gene sets CDR1 to SNHLY and CDR2 to FYNNEI. This clone was counted between two and nine times. Its antigen remains undetermined. No much larger clone is present one base from it, and per-base qualities are unavailable. General findings and caveats noted by the study authors: A higher pretreatment blood Treg/Th17 ratio correlated with both higher pretreatment blood TCRbeta clonality and lower post-treatment tumor TCRbeta clonality. The TCR analyses had only three patients in each response group, and the authors called for validation in larger cohorts. Greater tumor shrinkage correlated with larger post-treatment sizes of preexisting intratumoral clones, which suggests that expansion of preexisting clones contributed to response.

In light of the paper, this sample's time point label describes: after neoadjuvant nivolumab, at surgical resection. Patients were newly diagnosed with stage II-IVA oral cavity squamous cell carcinoma and had received no prior systemic or radiation treatment. The cohort consisted of patients with HPV-negative, locally advanced oral cavity squamous cell carcinoma. Samples were obtained from a longitudinal correlative study of a single-arm phase II trial of neoadjuvant nivolumab in oral cavity squamous cell carcinoma. Genomic DNA-based TCRbeta sequencing was performed on subject-matched pre- and post-treatment PBMCs and tumors from three responders and three non-responders. Genomic DNA was isolated from tumor tissue using the Maxwell RSC DNA from Tissue kit.

The sequencing here drew on tumor tissue, taken after nivolumab (anti-PD-1) treatment. The clonotype comes from a person between 35 and 79 years old with oral cavity squamous cell carcinoma. The rearrangement joined TRBV2 to TRBJ2-4, with TRBD1 perhaps the D gene, on 6 matching bases. The CDR3 in this case is CASSEKDSLGNIQYF. The DNA reads as follows: TGTGCCAGCAGTGAAAAGGACAGTCTGGGAAACATTCAGTACTTC.